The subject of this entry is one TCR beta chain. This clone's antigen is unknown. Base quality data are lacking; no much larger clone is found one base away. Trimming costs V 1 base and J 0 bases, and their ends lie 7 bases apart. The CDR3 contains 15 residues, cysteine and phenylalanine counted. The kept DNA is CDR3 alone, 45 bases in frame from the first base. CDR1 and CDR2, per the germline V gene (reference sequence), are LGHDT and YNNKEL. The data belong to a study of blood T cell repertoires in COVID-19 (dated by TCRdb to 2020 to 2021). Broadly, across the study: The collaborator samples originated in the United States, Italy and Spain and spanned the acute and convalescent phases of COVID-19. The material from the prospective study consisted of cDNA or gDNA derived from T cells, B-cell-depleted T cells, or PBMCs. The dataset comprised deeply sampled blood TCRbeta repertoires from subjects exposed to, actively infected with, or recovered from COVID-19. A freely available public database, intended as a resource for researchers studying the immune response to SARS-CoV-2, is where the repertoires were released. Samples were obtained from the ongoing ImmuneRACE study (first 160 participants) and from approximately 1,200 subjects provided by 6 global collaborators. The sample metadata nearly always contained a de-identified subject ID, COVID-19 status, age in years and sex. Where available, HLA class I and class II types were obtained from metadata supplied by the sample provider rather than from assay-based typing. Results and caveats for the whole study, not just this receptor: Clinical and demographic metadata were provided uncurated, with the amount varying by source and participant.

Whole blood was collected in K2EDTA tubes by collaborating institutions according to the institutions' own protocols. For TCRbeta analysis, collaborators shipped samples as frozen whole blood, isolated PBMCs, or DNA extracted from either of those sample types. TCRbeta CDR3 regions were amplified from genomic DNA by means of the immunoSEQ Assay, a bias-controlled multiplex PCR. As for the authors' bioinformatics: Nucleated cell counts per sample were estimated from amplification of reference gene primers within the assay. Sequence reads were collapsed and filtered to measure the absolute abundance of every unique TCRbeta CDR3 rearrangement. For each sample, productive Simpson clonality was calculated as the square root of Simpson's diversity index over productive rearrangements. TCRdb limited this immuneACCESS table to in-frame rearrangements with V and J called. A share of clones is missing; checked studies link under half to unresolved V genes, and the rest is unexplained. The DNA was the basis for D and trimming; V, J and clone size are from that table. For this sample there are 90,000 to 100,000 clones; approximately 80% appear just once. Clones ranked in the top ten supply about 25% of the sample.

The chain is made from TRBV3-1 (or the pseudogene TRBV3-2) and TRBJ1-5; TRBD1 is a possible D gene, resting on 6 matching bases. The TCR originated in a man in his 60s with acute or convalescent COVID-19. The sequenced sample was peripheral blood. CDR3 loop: CASSQGTVSNQPQHF. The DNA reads TGTGCCAGCAGCCAAGGGACAGTTAGCAATCAGCCCCAGCATTTT.